Sequencing of this T cell receptor beta chain was carried out in a study of regulatory T cells in long-lasting Graves disease. Trimming cost V 3 bases and J 2 bases, with 10 bases left between them. This CDR3 has 14 amino acids. Germline V gene lookup returns CDR1 SNHLY and CDR2 FYNNEI. As to time point: newly diagnosed GD, antithyroid drugs for less than 3 months. The TCR library was made from RNA that had been extracted from PBMCs in TRIzol. CDR3-region Arm-PCR and iRepertoire HTBI primers produced the TCR beta libraries. TCRdb ran MiXCR on the multiplex PCR reads and lists one entry per CDR3 protein. The sample holds roughly 560,000 distinct CDR3 sequences, about 15% seen once. These data were likewise used in another study, on T cells in Graves' hyperthyroidism and ophthalmopathy. That work states: Exclusion of a patient resulted from uncontrolled infection, other autoimmune disease, pregnancy or lactation.

The J gene is TRBJ1-1, the V gene TRBV2, with a possible D match to TRBD1 (5 bases). The clonotype was recovered from a woman aged 35 to 60 with Graves disease. The sample was peripheral blood mononuclear cells (PBMCs), taken at new diagnosis, from a patient treated with antithyroid drugs. In nucleotides, the CDR3 is TGTGCCAGCAGTGACGGGGGGGGAAACACTGAAGCTTTCTTT. Protein product: CASSDGGGNTEAFF.